The TCR beta chain under discussion was sequenced for a study of T-cell memory formation after mild COVID-19. Study context: Largely donor-specific sequence clusters came from two donors.

V was pared by 5 bases and J by 3 bases, with 8 bases between. This CDR3 is built from 12 residues. Germline V CDR1 and CDR2: SNHLY, FYNNEI. TCRdb ran MiXCR on the 5' RACE reads and lists one entry per CDR3 protein. The table has fewer than 500,000 distinct CDR3 sequences, around a quarter seen once; the top ten hold roughly an eighth. There are many counts of this clonotype. What it binds is not known. Overall study findings and caveats: The study found balanced CD4/CD8 in clones contracting day 15 to 85 and a CD4+ lean in later expanders.

The specimen sequenced was PBMCs or a T cell subset sorted from them (not recorded which). This receptor was obtained from an adult woman who had mild COVID-19 (a few samples of this study predate the infection). Cell type and time point are not known. The chain uses TRBV2 and TRBJ2-7; weak D call: TRBD1 (6 bases). This chain's CDR3 is CASSKQGYEQYF. The CDR3 DNA reads as TGTGCCAGCAGTAAACAGGGCTACGAGCAGTACTTC. Drawing the rest from reference TRBV2 and TRBJ2-7, the complete variable domain is EPEVTQTPSHQVTQMGQEVILRCVPISNHLYFYWYRQILGQKVEFLVSFYNNEISEKSEIFDDQFSVERPDGSNFTLKIRSTKLEDSAMYFCASSKQGYEQYFGPGTRLTVT.